What follows is one T cell receptor (beta chain) and its context. Original handling: Scientists estimated how many nucleated cells there were by amplifying reference gene primers. Repertoires were generated with immunoSEQ multiplex PCR, while TCRdb's copy carries only in-frame clones and drops some. V, J and clone size reflect that table, while D and trimming were determined from the DNA. In the table there are roughly 210,000 clones, around 87% of which are singletons. Germline CDR1 reads MNHNS; CDR2 reads SASEGT. There are 15 residues in the CDR3. The germline V and J ends were trimmed by 1 base and 6 bases, with 13 bases remaining between them. Cohort assignment relied on participant-reported clinical history. This entry comes from a study of blood T cell repertoires in COVID-19. As for the study in general: Recovered status in Cohort 3 required two negative PCRs, clearance, or symptom resolution.

This chain uses TRBV6-1 with TRBJ1-5; no clear D. The sample comprised PBMCs or T cells enriched from blood (not recorded which). This clonotype originated in a man aged 25-40 years in a cohort exposed to, infected with or recovered from COVID-19 (not recorded which). This chain's CDR3 is CASSEDRARGQPQHF. For the CDR3, the DNA is TGTGCCAGCAGTGAAGACAGAGCCCGGGGTCAGCCCCAGCATTTT.